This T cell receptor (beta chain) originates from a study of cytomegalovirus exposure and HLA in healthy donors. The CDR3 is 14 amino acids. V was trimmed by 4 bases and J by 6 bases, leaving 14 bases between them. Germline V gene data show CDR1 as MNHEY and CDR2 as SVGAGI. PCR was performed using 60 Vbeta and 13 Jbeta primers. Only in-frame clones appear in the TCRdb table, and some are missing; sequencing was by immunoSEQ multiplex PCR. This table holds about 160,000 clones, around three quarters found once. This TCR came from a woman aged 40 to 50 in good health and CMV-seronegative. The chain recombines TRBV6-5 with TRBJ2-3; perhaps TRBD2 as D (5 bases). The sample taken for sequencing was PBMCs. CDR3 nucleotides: TGTGCCAGCAGTTCCCCTGGGAGTCCCGATACGCAGTATTTT. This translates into CASSSPGSPDTQYF.